The 27 T cell receptor beta chains below come from one sample, sequenced in a study of blood T cell repertoires in COVID-19. Repertoires were generated with immunoSEQ multiplex PCR, while TCRdb's copy carries only in-frame clones and drops some. This table has roughly 150,000 clones, around 90% appearing once. The source material was peripheral blood. Receptor source: a woman of 80 years or more with COVID-19, enrolled during active disease.

The V gene is TRBV19, the J gene TRBJ1-6; TRBD1 agrees at 9 bases. CDR3 length: 13 amino acids. CDR1 and CDR2 (germline): LNHDA, SQIVND (reference sequence). V lost 6 bases, J lost 8 bases, and 2 bases stayed unmatched. CDR3: CASRGQGYSPLHF. The CDR3 bases are TGTGCCAGTAGGGGACAGGGCTATTCACCCCTCCACTTT.

The V call is TRBV5-6, the J call TRBJ1-6; D is possibly TRBD1 (6 bases). V lost 4 bases to trimming and J lost 9 bases, with 20 bases between them. Germline V gene lookup returns CDR1 SGHDT and CDR2 YYEEEE. This CDR3 comprises 16 residues. CDR3 amino acids: CASSGDTGSSLSPLHF. In nucleotides, the CDR3 is TGTGCCAGCAGCGGGGATACAGGGAGTTCCCTTTCACCCCTCCACTTT.

The count of this clone is one. V and J are TRBV19 and TRBJ1-5; possible D gene TRBD1, 6 bases. Trimming cost V 7 bases and J 6 bases, with 22 bases left between them. Germline V gives CDR1 LNHDA, CDR2 SQIVND (reference sequence). The CDR3 runs to 16 residues. The CDR3 DNA reads as TGTGCCAGTAAAATGTCAGGGGAATTGAGAGTTCAGCCCCAGCATTTT. This sequence encodes CASKMSGELRVQPQHF.

CDR3 DNA sequence: TGCGCCAGCAGTCACGGCGGCGAGCAGTACTTC. Translated: CASSHGGEQYF. The chain has TRBV23-1 and TRBJ2-7; the D is unclear. TRBV23-1 is identified as an open reading frame with a role that is uncertain. The CDR3 totals 11 residues. V lost 3 bases and J 6 bases, leaving 6 bases between the germline ends.

The chain recombines TRBV7-2 with TRBJ2-1, with a tentative D call TRBD1 (6 bases). V lost 2 bases and J lost 6, with 14 bases in between. The germline CDR1 and CDR2 sequences are SGHTA and FQGNSA. The CDR3 loop spans 15 amino acids. CDR3 protein: CASSLKRGQVNEQFF. In DNA form, the CDR3 reads TGTGCCAGCAGCTTAAAGAGGGGACAAGTCAATGAGCAGTTCTTC.

This chain joins TRBV13 and TRBJ1-1, with TRBD1 identical over 12 bases. The CDR3 totals 15 residues. CDR1 PRHDT and CDR2 FYEKMQ come from the germline V gene (reference sequence). The ends lost 5 bases at V and 4 bases at J; junction bases unmatched: 5. The CDR3 sequence: CASSRDRGLGTEAFF. The CDR3 bases are TGTGCCAGCAGCCGGGACAGGGGGCTTGGCACTGAAGCTTTCTTT.

This clone is a singleton in its sample. J is TRBJ1-1 and V is TRBV29-1, with a tentative D call TRBD1 (6 bases). This CDR3 has 11 amino acids. Trimming stripped 4 bases from V and 10 bases from J, with 13 bases between. Germline-derived CDR1 and CDR2 are SQVTM and ANQGSEA. The CDR3 protein is CSVGQTGGAFF. The DNA of the CDR3 is TGCAGCGTTGGGCAGACAGGTGGAGCTTTCTTT.

The rearrangement joins TRBV27 to TRBJ1-5; a possible D gene is TRBD1 (6 bases). Germline lookup yields CDR1 MNHEY and CDR2 SMNVEV (reference sequence). The CDR3 is made up of 16 amino acids. The V end lost 5 bases, the J end lost 2 bases, and 16 bases lay between the germline ends. CDR3 in DNA: TGTGCCAGCAGTCCCCGACAGGTTCTCGGCAATCAGCCCCAGCATTTT. This encodes CASSPRQVLGNQPQHF.

This clone was counted between two and nine times. V usage is TRBV29-1 and J usage is TRBJ1-2; 7 bases map to TRBD1. The V segment lost 7 bases and the J segment 8 bases; nucleotides outside the gene matches: 16. This CDR3 is built from 14 residues. Germline CDR1 and CDR2: SQVTM and ANQGSEA. CDR3 sequence (DNA): TGCAGCGCTCGGACAGGCCAACAGTCCGGGGGCTACACCTTC. Translation gives CSARTGQQSGGYTF.

The rearrangement joins TRBV12-3 or TRBV12-4 to TRBJ2-1; 7 nucleotides match TRBD2. The CDR3 sequence is 13 residues long. Trimming cost V 1 base and J 8 bases; bases outside gene matches: 2. This CDR3 is CASSLGSGYEQFF. The CDR3 DNA reads TGTGCCAGCAGTTTAGGTAGCGGGTATGAGCAGTTCTTC.

This clone was detected only a few times. This sequence joins TRBV11-1 and TRBJ1-1; no definite D call. CDR1 is SGHAT, CDR2 FQDESV, per germline (reference sequence). Trimming removed 1 base from V and 1 base from J, with 7 bases in between. This CDR3 has 14 amino acids. CDR3 sequence reads: CASSLGAKNTEAFF. In DNA, the CDR3 is TGTGCCAGCAGCTTAGGAGCTAAGAACACTGAAGCTTTCTTT.

The chain carries TRBV7-9 and TRBJ2-5; 7 bases are shared with TRBD2. The junction had 3 bases not matched to a gene; V was cut back by 1 base and J by 4 bases. Germline assignment: CDR1 SEHNR and CDR2 FQNEAQ (reference sequence). The CDR3 is 14 residues long. CDR3 protein: CASSLGLAGETQYF. CDR3 bases: TGTGCCAGCAGCTTAGGTTTAGCGGGAGAGACCCAGTACTTC.

This chain connects TRBV7-8 to TRBJ2-5; 8 bases are a match to TRBD1. CDR1 and CDR2 (germline): SGHVS, FQNEAQ. The CDR3 consists of 15 residues. Trimming removed 5 bases from V and 7 bases from J; junction bases left unmatched: 12. The CDR3 DNA sequence: TGTGCCAGCAGCAGGACAGGGCTAATAGGGTCGACCCAGTACTTC. The encoded protein is CASSRTGLIGSTQYF.

The CDR3 sequence is CASSLFNQPQHF. Here the CDR3 DNA reads TGTGCCAGCAGTCTTTTCAATCAGCCCCAGCATTTT. This chain uses TRBV6-5 with TRBJ1-5; D unresolved. This CDR3 has 12 amino acids. V shed 5 bases and J shed 3 bases, with 5 bases lying between them. Germline CDR1 and CDR2: MNHEY and SVGAGI.

This clone was seen a handful of times. Different DNA sequences within this sample yield the same CDR3. The CDR3 sequence: CASSLTGGTGELFF. In DNA form, the CDR3 reads TGTGCCAGCAGCCTGACAGGGGGCACCGGGGAGCTGTTTTTT. The chain carries TRBV7-9 and TRBJ2-2, with 9 bases aligning to TRBD1. The CDR3 sequence is 14 residues long. V trimming: 5 bases; J trimming: 4 bases; junction bases outside the gene matches: 2. Germline values: CDR1 SEHNR, CDR2 FQNEAQ (reference sequence).

J is TRBJ1-1 and V is TRBV28; a possible D gene is TRBD1 (5 bases). The CDR3 is 13 residues long. Germline lookup yields CDR1 MDHEN and CDR2 SYDVKM. The V and J ends lost 5 bases and 3 bases respectively, with 10 bases between them. As DNA, the CDR3 is TGTGCCAGCAGTCCGCCGGGGGACACTGAAGCTTTCTTT. It specifies CASSPPGDTEAFF.

This rearrangement joins TRBV19 to TRBJ1-6; 10 bases align to TRBD1. CDR1 and CDR2 from the germline V gene are LNHDA and SQIVND (reference sequence). The CDR3 extends over 15 amino acids. The ends lost 6 bases at V and 11 bases at J; junction bases unmatched: 10. The CDR3 loop is CASSFRDRGNPPLHF. CDR3 sequence (DNA): TGTGCCAGTAGCTTCCGGGACAGGGGAAATCCACCCCTCCACTTT. The entire variable domain, with the rest obtained from reference TRBV19 and TRBJ1-6, is as follows: DGGITQSPKYLFRKEGQNVTLSCEQNLNHDAMYWYRQDPGQGLRLIYYSQIVNDFQKGDIAEGYSVSREKKESFPLTVTSAQKNPTAFYLCASSFRDRGNPPLHFGNGTRLTVT.

The chain carries TRBV28 and TRBJ2-5; TRBD1 agrees at 7 bases. The CDR3 covers 16 residues. V lost 5 bases and J lost 3; bases outside the gene matches: 12. Per the germline V gene, CDR1 is MDHEN and CDR2 is SYDVKM. The CDR3: CASSTRTGQVEETQYF. CDR3 bases: TGTGCCAGCAGTACCCGGACAGGCCAAGTGGAAGAGACCCAGTACTTC.

The chain recombines TRBV5-4 with TRBJ2-6; maybe TRBD1 (7 bases). In germline, CDR1 is SGHNT, CDR2 YYREEE (reference sequence). CDR3 length: 18 amino acids. Trimming took 4 bases from V and 6 from J, leaving 23 bases between them. This chain's CDR3 is CASSDPTGRFLEANVLTF. The CDR3 DNA reads TGTGCCAGCAGCGATCCGACAGGGAGGTTTCTTGAGGCCAACGTCCTGACTTTC.

The gene calls are TRBV5-1 and TRBJ1-3; no reliable D call. The CDR3 is made up of 15 amino acids. Trimming removed 4 bases from V and 3 bases from J, with 14 bases in between. Per the germline V gene, CDR1 is SGHRS and CDR2 is YFSETQ. Written as DNA, the CDR3 is TGCGCCAGCAGCACTACCCCGGGGATTGGAAACACCATATATTTT. This encodes CASSTTPGIGNTIYF.

The chain is built from TRBV9 and TRBJ2-3; maybe TRBD1 (6 bases). The CDR3 spans 12 residues. The germline V and J ends were trimmed by 4 bases and 9 bases, with 12 bases remaining between them. In germline, CDR1 is SGDLS, CDR2 YYNGEE. CDR3 amino acids: CASSTSGTTQYF. The DNA of the CDR3 is TGTGCCAGCAGCACATCCGGGACAACGCAGTATTTT.

The chain combines TRBV4-1 with TRBJ2-7, with TRBD2 identical over 13 bases. The CDR3 extends over 17 amino acids. Germline CDR1 MGHRA, CDR2 YSYEKL. J gave up 6 bases and V 0 bases, and 8 bases lay outside the gene matches. The CDR3 region is CASSQDDGLAGEGEQYF. The CDR3 nucleotides are TGCGCCAGCAGCCAAGATGATGGACTAGCGGGAGAAGGCGAGCAGTACTTC.

There are a few counts of this clone. This chain uses TRBV5-1 with TRBJ2-2; 9 bases line up with TRBD2. This CDR3 contains 15 residues. Trimming at V came to 3 bases and at J to 6 bases, leaving 6 bases not matched to a gene. Germline CDR1 SGHRS, CDR2 YFSETQ. The CDR3 spells CASSSSSGIPGELFF. As DNA, the CDR3 is TGCGCCAGCAGCTCTTCTAGCGGGATTCCCGGGGAGCTGTTTTTT.

This clone was detected only once. The chain is built from TRBV19 and TRBJ2-7; D possibly corresponds to TRBD2 (7 bases). Per germline, CDR1 LNHDA and CDR2 SQIVND (reference sequence). This CDR3 contains 12 residues. The ends were cut back, 3 bases at V and 6 bases at J, with 9 bases in the middle. CDR3 in DNA: TGTGCCAGTAGTATCGGGGGGCTCGAGCAGTACTTC. Translation: CASSIGGLEQYF.

The V and J genes are TRBV7-2 and TRBJ2-3, with TRBD1 identical over 10 bases. The J segment lost 6 bases and the V segment lost 5 bases, leaving 5 bases of the junction unmatched. The CDR3 totals 14 residues. Germline V gives CDR1 SGHTA, CDR2 FQGNSA. The CDR3 DNA follows: TGTGCCAGCAGCGTGACAGGGGGCCTGGATACGCAGTATTTT. This codes for CASSVTGGLDTQYF.

The chain combines TRBV2 with TRBJ2-2, with unresolved D. Trimming shortened V by 6 bases and J by 2 bases, and 7 bases separated the two germline ends. CDR1 and CDR2 (germline): SNHLY, FYNNEI. The CDR3 spans 13 residues. The DNA of the CDR3 is TGTGCCAGCAGCTCCACTAACACCGGGGAGCTGTTTTTT. Its protein product is CASSSTNTGELFF.

J is TRBJ1-1 and V is TRBV19; D might be TRBD1 (6 bases). The CDR3 covers 15 residues. CDR1 and CDR2 (germline): LNHDA, SQIVND (reference sequence). With 0 bases removed from V and 4 bases from J, the gap between germline ends came to 12 bases. CDR3 sequence (DNA): TGTGCCAGTAGTATAGACCCAGGGGATGCCACTGAAGCTTTCTTT. Amino acid sequence: CASSIDPGDATEAFF.